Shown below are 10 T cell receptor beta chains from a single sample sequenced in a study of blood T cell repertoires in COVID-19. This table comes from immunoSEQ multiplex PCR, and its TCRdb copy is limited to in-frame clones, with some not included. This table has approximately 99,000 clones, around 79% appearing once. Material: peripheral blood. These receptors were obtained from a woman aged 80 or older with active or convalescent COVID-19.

This CDR3 is CASSSPGLPPYEQYF. CDR3 nucleotide sequence: TGTGCCAGCAGTTCCCCGGGACTCCCTCCCTACGAGCAGTACTTC. The chain carries TRBV6-5 and TRBJ2-7; D perhaps matches TRBD2 (6 bases). Germline V CDR1 and CDR2: MNHEY, SVGAGI. CDR3 size: 15 residues. V lost 4 bases to trimming and J lost 2 bases, with 15 bases between them.

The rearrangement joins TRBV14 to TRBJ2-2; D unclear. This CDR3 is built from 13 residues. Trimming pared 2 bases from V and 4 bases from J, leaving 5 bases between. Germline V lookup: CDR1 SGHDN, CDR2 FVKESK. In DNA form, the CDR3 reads TGTGCCAGCAGCCAATTCATCACCGGGGAGCTGTTTTTT. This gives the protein CASSQFITGELFF. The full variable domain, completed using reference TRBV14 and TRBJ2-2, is EAGVTQFPSHSVIEKGQTVTLRCDPISGHDNLYWYRRVMGKEIKFLLHFVKESKQDESGMPNNRFLAERTGGTYSTLKVQPAELEDSGVYFCASSQFITGELFFGEGSRLTVL.

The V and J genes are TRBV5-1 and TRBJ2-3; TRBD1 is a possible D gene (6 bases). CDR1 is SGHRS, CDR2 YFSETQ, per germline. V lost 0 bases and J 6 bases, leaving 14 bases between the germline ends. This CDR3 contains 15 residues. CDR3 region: CASSLEQGPWDTQYF. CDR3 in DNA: TGCGCCAGCAGCTTGGAACAGGGTCCCTGGGATACGCAGTATTTT.

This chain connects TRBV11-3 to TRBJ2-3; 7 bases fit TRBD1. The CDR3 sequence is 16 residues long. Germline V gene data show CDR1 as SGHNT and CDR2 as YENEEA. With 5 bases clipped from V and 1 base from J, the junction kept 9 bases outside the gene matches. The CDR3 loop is CASSTPATGRTDTQYF. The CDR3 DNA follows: TGTGCCAGCAGCACCCCCGCGACAGGGCGCACAGATACGCAGTATTTT.

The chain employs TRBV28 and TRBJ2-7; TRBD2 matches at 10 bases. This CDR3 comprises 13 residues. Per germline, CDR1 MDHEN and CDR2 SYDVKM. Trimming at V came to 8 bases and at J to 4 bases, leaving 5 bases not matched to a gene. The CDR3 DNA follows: TGTGCCAGCGACCCTAGCGGGAGTTACGAGCAGTACTTC. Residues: CASDPSGSYEQYF.

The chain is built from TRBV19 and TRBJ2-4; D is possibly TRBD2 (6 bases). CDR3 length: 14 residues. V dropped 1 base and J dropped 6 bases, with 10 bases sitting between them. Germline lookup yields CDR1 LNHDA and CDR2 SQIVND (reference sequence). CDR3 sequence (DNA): TGTGCCAGTAGTATAGTTGGGGAGGCAAACATTCAGTACTTC. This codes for CASSIVGEANIQYF.

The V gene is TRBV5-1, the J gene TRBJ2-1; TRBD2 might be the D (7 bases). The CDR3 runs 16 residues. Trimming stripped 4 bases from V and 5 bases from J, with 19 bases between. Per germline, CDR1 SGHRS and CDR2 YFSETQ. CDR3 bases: TGCGCCAGCAGCCTCATGGGGGGGCTGAACCACAATGAGCAGTTCTTC. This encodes CASSLMGGLNHNEQFF.

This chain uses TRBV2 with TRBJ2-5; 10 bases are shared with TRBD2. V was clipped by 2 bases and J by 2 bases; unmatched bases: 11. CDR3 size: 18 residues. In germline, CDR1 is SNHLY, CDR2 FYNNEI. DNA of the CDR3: TGTGCCAGCAGTGAAAGGGGTAGCGGGAGGCTCTTTCAAGAGACCCAGTACTTC. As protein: CASSERGSGRLFQETQYF.

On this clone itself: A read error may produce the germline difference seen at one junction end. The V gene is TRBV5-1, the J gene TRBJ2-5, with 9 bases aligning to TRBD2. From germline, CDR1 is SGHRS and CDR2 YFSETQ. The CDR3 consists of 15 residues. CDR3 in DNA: TGTGCCAGCAGCTTGGGTAGCGGGAGAGGAGAGACCCAGTACTTC. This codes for CASSLGSGRGETQYF.

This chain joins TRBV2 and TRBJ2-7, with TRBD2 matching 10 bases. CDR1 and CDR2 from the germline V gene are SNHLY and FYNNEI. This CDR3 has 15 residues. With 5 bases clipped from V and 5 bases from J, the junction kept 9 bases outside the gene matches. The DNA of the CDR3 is TGTGCCAGCAGTTTTAGAGCGGGAGGGCCCAACGAGCAGTACTTC. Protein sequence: CASSFRAGGPNEQYF.